This is a list of T cell receptor beta chains from one sample in a study of naive and memory T cell subsets. Each CDR3 protein is one row after TCRdb ran MiXCR on the UMI-ligation and nested PCR reads. The profile covers approximately 80,000 distinct CDR3 sequences, with around 9% appearing a single time and 1.2% taken by the ten largest. The sequencing input was naive CD8+ T cells from blood. These receptors originate from a human donor in good health. The CDR3 runs from the conserved cysteine through the conserved F or W. D genes are given only for firm matches. Some rows mark clone size as missing; the rest say once, few, many or name a class of expanded clone.

d_call | j_call | clone_size | v_call | cdr3_nt | cdr3_aa
TRBD2 | TRBJ2-1 | many | TRBV29-1 | TGCAGCGTTGAGCTAGCGGGACGGAATGAGCAGTTCTTC | CSVELAGRNEQFF
TRBD1 | TRBJ2-7 | - | TRBV15 | TGTGCCACCAGTTCCCTCGGGACAGCTCTTGACGAGCAGTACTTC | CATSSLGTALDEQYF
TRBD2 | TRBJ2-1 | few | TRBV27 | TGTGCCAGCAGTTTTTGGGGGACTAGCGGCCCTTATGAGCAGTTCTTC | CASSFWGTSGPYEQFF
TRBD2 | TRBJ2-1 | many | TRBV20-1 | TGCAGTGCTAACCCGAGTAGCGGGAGCTCCTACAATGAGCAGTTCTTC | CSANPSSGSSYNEQFF
TRBD1 | TRBJ2-6 | - | TRBV7-9 | TGTGCCAGCAGCTGGGGGACAGGCTACCAGGGGGCCAACGTCCCGACTTTC | CASSWGTGYQGANVPTF
- | TRBJ1-1 | few | TRBV9 | TGTGCCAGCAGCGTACAAAGTGCCAAAACGAAGAACACTGAAGCTTTCTTT | CASSVQSAKTKNTEAFF
- | TRBJ2-1 | - | TRBV5-1 | TGCGCCAGCAGCTTGGCCGACTACAATGAGCAGTTCTTC | CASSLADYNEQFF
- | TRBJ2-3 | - | TRBV5-1 | TGCGCCAGCAGCTTGGAGGAAAGGAGTACGGATACGCAGTATTTT | CASSLEERSTDTQYF
- | TRBJ1-1 | many | TRBV7-9 | TGTGCCAGCAGCTTAGTAGGGGCAGGGAAGACTAACACTGAAGCTTTCTTT | CASSLVGAGKTNTEAFF
TRBD2 | TRBJ2-1 | few | TRBV4-2 | TGTGCCAGCAGCCCGGGACTACCCAATGAGCAGTTCTTC | CASSPGLPNEQFF
- | TRBJ2-7 | few | TRBV7-8 | TGTGCCAGCGCTCCGGGGGCGGAGCAGTACTTC | CASAPGAEQYF
- | TRBJ1-1 | - | TRBV19 | TGTGCCAGTAGTATGAGGGAGGGACTCAACACTGAAGCTTTCTTT | CASSMREGLNTEAFF
TRBD1 | TRBJ1-2 | many | TRBV7-6 | TGTGCCAGCAGCGACGGGACAGCTGCTAACTATGGCTACACCTTC | CASSDGTAANYGYTF
- | TRBJ2-7 | - | TRBV7-2 | TGTGCCAGCAGCTCCGGGATCGGCACCCCCTACGAGCAGTACTTC | CASSSGIGTPYEQYF
- | TRBJ2-7 | - | TRBV28 | TGTGCCAGCAGTTCCTTCGCAGGGGCAGCCTACGAGCAGTACTTC | CASSSFAGAAYEQYF
- | TRBJ1-2 | - | TRBV7-6 | TGTGCCAGCAGCTCTGGGGGGCCTCGTGGCTACACCTTC | CASSSGGPRGYTF
TRBD2 | TRBJ2-1 | - | TRBV9 | TGTGCCAGCAGCGTAGGGAGGGACTATATACATGAGCAGTTCTTC | CASSVGRDYIHEQFF
TRBD2 | TRBJ2-1 | - | TRBV29-1 | TGCAGCGTTGAGCCGACTAGCTCCAGCTCCTACAATGAGCAGTTCTTC | CSVEPTSSSSYNEQFF
TRBD1 | TRBJ2-7 | few | TRBV20-1 | TGCAGTGCTAGTCATAGAGGGACAGAGACCTACGAGCAGTACTTC | CSASHRGTETYEQYF
- | TRBJ1-2 | - | TRBV2 | TGTGCCAGCAGTGGTAACGGGGACTATGGCTACACCTTC | CASSGNGDYGYTF
TRBD2 | TRBJ2-5 | few | TRBV30 | TGTGCCTGCAGCGGGATAGGGGAAGAGACCCAGTACTTC | CACSGIGEETQYF